This TCR beta chain was observed in a study of blood T cell repertoires in COVID-19 (dated by TCRdb to about 2020). Study-wide context: Collaborator samples came from the United States, Italy and Spain and covered acute and convalescent phases of COVID-19. The material from the prospective study consisted of cDNA or gDNA derived from T cells, B-cell-depleted T cells, or PBMCs. The dataset comprised deeply sampled blood TCRbeta repertoires from subjects exposed to, actively infected with, or recovered from COVID-19. The repertoires were made available in a free public database intended to serve as a resource for research on the immune response to SARS-CoV-2. The samples were drawn from the first 160 participants of the ongoing ImmuneRACE study and from under 1,500 subjects provided by 6 global collaborators. Nearly every sample came with metadata listing a de-identified subject ID, COVID-19 status, age in years and sex. Where available, HLA class I and class II types were taken from metadata supplied by the sample provider and were not determined by assay-based typing.

One collaborating source in Seattle enrolled patients during active infection and followed them longitudinally through the course of disease. Whole blood was collected in K2EDTA tubes by collaborating institutions according to the institutions' own protocols. For TCRbeta analysis, collaborator samples were shipped as frozen whole blood, as isolated PBMCs, or as DNA extracted from either sample type. What the study reported, not specific to this receptor: How much clinical and demographic metadata was included differed by source and by participant, and the metadata was provided uncurated.

TCRbeta CDR3 regions were amplified from genomic DNA using the immunoSEQ Assay, a bias-controlled multiplex PCR. As for how the authors treated the data: Nucleated cell counts per sample were estimated from amplification of reference gene primers within the assay. To quantify the absolute abundance of each unique TCRbeta CDR3 rearrangement, sequence reads were collapsed and filtered. For each sample, productive Simpson clonality was calculated as the square root of Simpson's diversity index over productive rearrangements. Not all clones reach the TCRdb copy of this immuneACCESS table, which keeps in-frame sequences only. Checked studies attribute under half of the gap to unresolved V genes and leave the rest unexplained. V and J calls and clone size are copied from that table; D and trimming were computed from the DNA. This sample gives over 150,000 clones in total; approximately 86% of them show up just once. Of the sample, roughly 8.8% falls within the top ten clones.

The CDR3 holds 11 amino acids from the cysteine to the phenylalanine. The CDR3 DNA has 33 bases and is translated from base 1. Trimming at the junction amounts to 4 bases on V and 8 bases on J, and the germline ends lie 9 bases apart. Based on the germline V gene (reference sequence), the CDR1 and CDR2 sequences are SGHNT and YYREEE. About this clone itself: The antigen it recognizes is unknown. Qualities for individual bases were not recorded, and no much larger clone is one base off.

The chain couples TRBV5-4 to TRBJ1-1, with TRBD1 tentatively as D gene (5 bases match). The sample taken for sequencing was peripheral blood. The source is a woman older than 75 with COVID-19, enrolled during active disease. The DNA reads as follows: TGTGCCAGCAGCGCGGGACGAGAAGCTTTCTTT. Translated, this gives CASSAGREAFF.